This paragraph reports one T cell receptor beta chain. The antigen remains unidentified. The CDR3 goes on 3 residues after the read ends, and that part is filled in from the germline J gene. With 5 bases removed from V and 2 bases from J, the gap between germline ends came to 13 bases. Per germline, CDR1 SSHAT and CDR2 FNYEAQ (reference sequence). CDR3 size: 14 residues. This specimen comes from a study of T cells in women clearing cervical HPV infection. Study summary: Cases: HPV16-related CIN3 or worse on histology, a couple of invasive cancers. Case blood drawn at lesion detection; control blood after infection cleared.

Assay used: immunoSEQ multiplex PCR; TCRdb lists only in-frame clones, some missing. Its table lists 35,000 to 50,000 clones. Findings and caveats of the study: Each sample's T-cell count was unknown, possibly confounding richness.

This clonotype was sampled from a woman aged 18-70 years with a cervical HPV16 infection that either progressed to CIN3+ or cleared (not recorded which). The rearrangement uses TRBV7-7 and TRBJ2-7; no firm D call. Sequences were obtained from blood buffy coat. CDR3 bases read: TGTGCCAGCAGCCCCCTCGACATCCCCTACGAG. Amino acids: CASSPLDIPYE. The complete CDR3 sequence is CASSPLDIPYEQYF.